These T cell receptor beta chains were read from a single sample in a study of molecular identifiers for immune sequencing clone quantification. TCRdb called the PCR reads again in MiXCR, with one record for every CDR3 protein. Of 350,000 or so distinct CDR3 sequences listed, 20% to 25% are singletons. The sequencing input was naive CD8+ T cells from blood, with Jurkat cell RNA spiked in. These receptor sequences come from a human donor in good health. Some libraries in this study had Jurkat cell RNA spiked in. Both conserved end residues are part of each CDR3. D genes are given only for firm matches. Clone size is given for some rows only: seen once, a few or many times, or a class if the clone is expanded.

V gene: TRBV28; clone size: many; D gene: TRBD1; J gene: TRBJ1-4; CDR3 DNA: TGTGCCAGCAGTGGGGGACAGGTGCGGAGGTGGGAAAAACTGTTTTTT; CDR3 protein: CASSGGQVRRWEKLFF
V gene: TRBV19; clone size: few; D gene: .; J gene: TRBJ1-2; CDR3 DNA: TGTGCCAGTAGTATAGGGGCGGGGAGCTATGGCTACACCTTC; CDR3 protein: CASSIGAGSYGYTF
V gene: TRBV20-1; clone size: many; D gene: .; J gene: TRBJ2-5; CDR3 DNA: TGCAGTGCTAGAGAGGTGGAGACCCAGTACTTC; CDR3 protein: CSAREVETQYF
V gene: TRBV13; clone size: .; D gene: TRBD1; J gene: TRBJ1-2; CDR3 DNA: TGTGCCAGCAGCTTAGGCCGTCAGGGGGCGGATGGCTACACCTTC; CDR3 protein: CASSLGRQGADGYTF
V gene: TRBV10-3; clone size: .; D gene: TRBD1; J gene: TRBJ1-2; CDR3 DNA: TGTGCCATCAGTGAGGGGGACAGTCTATATGGCTACACCTTC; CDR3 protein: CAISEGDSLYGYTF
V gene: TRBV27; clone size: .; D gene: TRBD2; J gene: TRBJ2-5; CDR3 DNA: TGTGCCAGCAGTTTACTAGCGGGAGGAGGAGAGACCCAGTACTTC; CDR3 protein: CASSLLAGGGETQYF
V gene: TRBV7-8; clone size: many; D gene: .; J gene: TRBJ1-5; CDR3 DNA: TGTGCCAGCAGTCCAAGGACAGCGGAGTTTCAGCCCCAGCATTTT; CDR3 protein: CASSPRTAEFQPQHF
V gene: TRBV7-6; clone size: many; D gene: TRBD1; J gene: TRBJ1-1; CDR3 DNA: TGTGCCAGCAGCTTAGCTCTCGGGACAGGGGGCATGGAAGCTTTCTTT; CDR3 protein: CASSLALGTGGMEAFF
V gene: TRBV11-2; clone size: many; D gene: .; J gene: TRBJ2-1; CDR3 DNA: TGTGCCAGCAGCTTATTCCCGAGGAATGAGCAGTTCTTC; CDR3 protein: CASSLFPRNEQFF
V gene: TRBV19; clone size: many; D gene: .; J gene: TRBJ1-1; CDR3 DNA: TGTGCCAGTAGTATTCTGGGGAACACTGAAGCTTTCTTT; CDR3 protein: CASSILGNTEAFF
V gene: TRBV4-1; clone size: many; D gene: TRBD1; J gene: TRBJ1-5; CDR3 DNA: TGCGCCAGCAGCCAAGTGGGACAGGGGTCACAGCCCCAGCATTTT; CDR3 protein: CASSQVGQGSQPQHF
V gene: TRBV5-6; clone size: .; D gene: .; J gene: TRBJ1-2; CDR3 DNA: TGTGCCAGCAGCTCCCGAGGCGCGGGAAACATCAACTATGGCTACACCTTC; CDR3 protein: CASSSRGAGNINYGYTF
V gene: TRBV27; clone size: few; D gene: TRBD1; J gene: TRBJ1-2; CDR3 DNA: TGTGCCAGCAGGCTAACCCAGGGGGTTGACTATGGCTACACCTTC; CDR3 protein: CASRLTQGVDYGYTF
V gene: TRBV10-3; clone size: few; D gene: .; J gene: TRBJ2-7; CDR3 DNA: TGTGCCATCAGTGAGTCCGCGGGAAGTACCTACGAGCAGTACTTC; CDR3 protein: CAISESAGSTYEQYF
V gene: TRBV28; clone size: many; D gene: TRBD1; J gene: TRBJ1-5; CDR3 DNA: TGTGCCAGCAGCCAAACAGGGGTTCGCAATCAGCCCCAGCATTTT; CDR3 protein: CASSQTGVRNQPQHF
V gene: TRBV28; clone size: many; D gene: .; J gene: TRBJ1-5; CDR3 DNA: TGTGCCAGCAGTTTCCGAGGGGGAGGCAATCAGCCCCAGCATTTT; CDR3 protein: CASSFRGGGNQPQHF
V gene: TRBV5-1; clone size: many; D gene: TRBD2; J gene: TRBJ2-1; CDR3 DNA: TGCGCCAGCAGCTTGGCCCGGACTAGCGGTACGAATGAGCAGTTCTTC; CDR3 protein: CASSLARTSGTNEQFF
V gene: TRBV7-9; clone size: many; D gene: TRBD2; J gene: TRBJ2-7; CDR3 DNA: TGTGCCAGCAGCTTGGGGACCGGGACTAGCGGGGGAACCGAGCAGTACTTC; CDR3 protein: CASSLGTGTSGGTEQYF
V gene: TRBV11-2; clone size: .; D gene: TRBD1; J gene: TRBJ2-7; CDR3 DNA: TGTGCCAGCAGTCCTTGGATAGGGGGCAACGACGAGCAGTACTTC; CDR3 protein: CASSPWIGGNDEQYF
V gene: TRBV19; clone size: .; D gene: .; J gene: TRBJ2-7; CDR3 DNA: TGTGCCAGTAGTATCCAGGAGGGGGCTGGCTACGAGCAGTACTTC; CDR3 protein: CASSIQEGAGYEQYF
V gene: TRBV18; clone size: .; D gene: .; J gene: TRBJ2-7; CDR3 DNA: TGTGCCAGCTCACAAACCGGGACGTCCTCTCCCTACGAGCAGTACTTC; CDR3 protein: CASSQTGTSSPYEQYF
V gene: TRBV27; clone size: many; D gene: .; J gene: TRBJ2-5; CDR3 DNA: TGTGCCAGCAGTCATCTAGGAGAAGAGACCCAGTACTTC; CDR3 protein: CASSHLGEETQYF
V gene: TRBV5-6; clone size: many; D gene: .; J gene: TRBJ1-4; CDR3 DNA: TGTGCCAGCAGCCGTGCCCGACAGCCTGAAAAACTGTTTTTT; CDR3 protein: CASSRARQPEKLFF
V gene: TRBV10-2; clone size: many; D gene: .; J gene: TRBJ2-3; CDR3 DNA: TGCGCCAGCAGAGGCGGTGCGCAGTATTTT; CDR3 protein: CASRGGAQYF
V gene: TRBV10-3; clone size: .; D gene: TRBD2; J gene: TRBJ2-5; CDR3 DNA: TGTGCCATCGGACTAGCGGAGACCCCCGGAGAGACCCAGTACTTC; CDR3 protein: CAIGLAETPGETQYF
V gene: TRBV7-9; clone size: many; D gene: .; J gene: TRBJ1-3; CDR3 DNA: TGTGCCAGCAGCTTAACAAGCTCTGGAAACACCATATATTTT; CDR3 protein: CASSLTSSGNTIYF
V gene: TRBV18; clone size: many; D gene: .; J gene: TRBJ2-7; CDR3 DNA: TGTGCCAGCTCACCAGGGTTTGGCACTACCTACGAGCAGTACTTC; CDR3 protein: CASSPGFGTTYEQYF
V gene: TRBV12-3/TRBV12-4; clone size: many; D gene: .; J gene: TRBJ2-4; CDR3 DNA: TGTGCCAGCAGTTTAGACCCGAACATTCAGTACTTC; CDR3 protein: CASSLDPNIQYF
V gene: TRBV29-1; clone size: many; D gene: TRBD2; J gene: TRBJ2-3; CDR3 DNA: TGCAGCGTTGCTAGCGGGAGCACAGATACGCAGTATTTT; CDR3 protein: CSVASGSTDTQYF
V gene: TRBV5-1; clone size: .; D gene: TRBD2; J gene: TRBJ2-1; CDR3 DNA: TGCGCCAGCGGCACCGGACTAGCGGGATACAATGAGCAGTTCTTC; CDR3 protein: CASGTGLAGYNEQFF
V gene: TRBV27; clone size: many; D gene: .; J gene: TRBJ2-5; CDR3 DNA: TGTGCCAGCAGCGATCAAGAGACCCAGTACTTC; CDR3 protein: CASSDQETQYF
V gene: TRBV3-1; clone size: few; D gene: .; J gene: TRBJ1-5; CDR3 DNA: TGTGCCAGCAGCCAAGGTGGCTTCGGCAATCAGCCCCAGCATTTT; CDR3 protein: CASSQGGFGNQPQHF
V gene: TRBV4-1; clone size: many; D gene: .; J gene: TRBJ2-1; CDR3 DNA: TGCGCCAGCAGCCGGGGTGCCCCGAGCTCCTACAATGAGCAGTTCTTC; CDR3 protein: CASSRGAPSSYNEQFF
V gene: TRBV7-9; clone size: .; D gene: .; J gene: TRBJ2-3; CDR3 DNA: TGTGCCAGCAGCTTAAGGGACTTCGCAGATACGCAGTATTTT; CDR3 protein: CASSLRDFADTQYF
V gene: TRBV7-8; clone size: many; D gene: TRBD1; J gene: TRBJ1-6; CDR3 DNA: TGTGCCAGCAGCCCATCGACAGGGCCATCACCCCTCCACTTT; CDR3 protein: CASSPSTGPSPLHF
V gene: TRBV6-5; clone size: many; D gene: TRBD2; J gene: TRBJ2-2; CDR3 DNA: TGTGCCAGCAGTTACTGGGCTAGCGGGGGGAGCACCGGGGAGCTGTTTTTT; CDR3 protein: CASSYWASGGSTGELFF
V gene: TRBV20-1; clone size: many; D gene: TRBD2; J gene: TRBJ2-7; CDR3 DNA: TGCAGTGCCCTAGGGCCTAGCGGGATCAACTCCTACGAGCAGTACTTC; CDR3 protein: CSALGPSGINSYEQYF
V gene: TRBV5-6; clone size: many; D gene: .; J gene: TRBJ1-1; CDR3 DNA: TGTGCCAGCAGTCTTGCCGGGCCCACTGAAGCTTTCTTT; CDR3 protein: CASSLAGPTEAFF
V gene: TRBV27; clone size: many; D gene: .; J gene: TRBJ2-7; CDR3 DNA: TGTGCCAGCAGTTTAAATTACGGGAGAGTCTACGAGCAGTACTTC; CDR3 protein: CASSLNYGRVYEQYF
V gene: TRBV15; clone size: many; D gene: .; J gene: TRBJ1-1; CDR3 DNA: TGTGCCACCAGCACCTGGTTCACTGAAGCTTTCTTT; CDR3 protein: CATSTWFTEAFF
V gene: TRBV6-6; clone size: many; D gene: .; J gene: TRBJ2-3; CDR3 DNA: TGTGCCAGCAGTGAACCAAATACGCAGTATTTT; CDR3 protein: CASSEPNTQYF
V gene: TRBV3-1; clone size: .; D gene: TRBD1; J gene: TRBJ2-5; CDR3 DNA: TGTGCCAGCAGCCATTGGGACAGGTCCCAAGAGACCCAGTACTTC; CDR3 protein: CASSHWDRSQETQYF
V gene: TRBV4-3; clone size: many; D gene: .; J gene: TRBJ2-7; CDR3 DNA: TGCGCCAGCAGCCCCGAGGAACACTCCTACGAGCAGTACTTC; CDR3 protein: CASSPEEHSYEQYF
V gene: TRBV28; clone size: many; D gene: .; J gene: TRBJ1-1; CDR3 DNA: TGTGCCAGCAGTTTTTCACCACAGGGAATGAACACTGAAGCTTTCTTT; CDR3 protein: CASSFSPQGMNTEAFF